Below are 27 T cell receptor beta chains sequenced from a single sample in a study of T-cell reconstitution after alpha-beta-depleted transplantation in children. The TCRbeta library incorporated unique molecular identifiers. Via MiXCR, TCRdb re-called the PCR reads, giving one row per CDR3 protein. The sample contains 250,000 to 300,000 distinct CDR3 sequences, about 9.5% of which appear only once. The sample in question was PBMCs, obtained before TCRalphabeta/CD19-depleted stem cell transplant. The receptors here all came from a boy in the first two years of life with acute myeloid leukemia, due to receive a stem cell transplant.

This clonotype was seen ten or more times. This chain links TRBV14 with TRBJ1-2, with D unclear. Germline V gene data show CDR1 as SGHDN and CDR2 as FVKESK. The CDR3 has 15 amino acids. Deletions cut 1 base from V and 8 bases from J, with 17 bases between. CDR3: CASSQVKATGSGYTF. Here the CDR3 DNA reads TGTGCCAGCAGCCAAGTCAAAGCGACCGGTAGCGGCTACACCTTC.

This clonotype was observed many times. The chain couples TRBV7-2 to TRBJ2-7; 8 bases map to TRBD1. This CDR3 spans 16 amino acids. Germline assignment: CDR1 SGHTA and CDR2 FQGNSA. The ends lost 0 bases at V and 2 bases at J; junction bases unmatched: 6. The CDR3 region has the DNA TGTGCCAGCAGCTTAGCGGGGACAGGTTACACCTACGAGCAGTACTTC. It translates to CASSLAGTGYTYEQYF.

This clonotype occurred a few times. This may come from a read error, since a much larger clone is one base off. The gene calls are TRBV3-1 and TRBJ2-7, with TRBD2 identical over 7 bases. The trim removed 1 base at V and 0 bases at J, leaving 6 bases unmatched. There are 16 residues in the CDR3. The germline gives CDR1 LGHDT, CDR2 YNNKEL (reference sequence). The CDR3 coding sequence is TGTGCCAGCAGCCAAGGTGGAGCGGGGATCTCCTACGAGCAGTACTTC. Translation: CASSQGGAGISYEQYF.

About this clonotype: A much larger clone lies one base from this, so it may be a read error. The genes are TRBV14 and TRBJ2-1; perhaps D is TRBD1 or TRBD2 (5 bases each). CDR3 length: 13 amino acids. Germline V gene data show CDR1 as SGHDN and CDR2 as FVKESK. V was trimmed by 3 bases and J by 6 bases, leaving 9 bases between them. The CDR3 loop reads CASSHDGGNEQFF. The CDR3 DNA reads as TGTGCCAGCAGCCACGATGGGGGCAATGAGCAGTTCTTC.

At least ten counts were recorded for this clonotype. V and J are TRBV6-5 and TRBJ1-1; D gene ambiguous. V was cut by 6 bases and J by 1 base, with 12 bases left in between. The CDR3 spans 14 residues. Germline V gene sequence: CDR1 MNHEY, CDR2 SVGAGI. In DNA form, the CDR3 reads TGTGCCAGCAGGTTAGGAGAATCGAACACTGAAGCTTTCTTT. This codes for CASRLGESNTEAFF.

This clonotype was picked up many times. This chain links TRBV28 with TRBJ2-7, with 9 bases identical to TRBD1. CDR3 length: 16 residues. CDR1 and CDR2 from the germline V gene are MDHEN and SYDVKM. V lost 8 bases and J lost 2; bases outside the gene matches: 13. Here the CDR3 DNA reads TGTGCCAGCGTTGGGACAGGGCTTTACACCCCCTACGAGCAGTACTTC. This encodes CASVGTGLYTPYEQYF.

This clonotype was detected ten times or more. The V call is TRBV28, the J call TRBJ2-7; perhaps TRBD2 as D (6 bases). V shed 11 bases and J shed 2 bases, with 13 bases lying between them. The germline gives CDR1 MDHEN, CDR2 SYDVKM. The CDR3 is made up of 12 amino acids. The CDR3 protein is CACRSSAYEQYF. In DNA form, the CDR3 reads TGTGCCTGTAGGTCTAGCGCCTACGAGCAGTACTTC.

This clonotype was observed a few times. The chain is built from TRBV6-5 and TRBJ2-5; the match to TRBD1 covers 7 bases. Germline values: CDR1 MNHEY, CDR2 SVGAGI. The CDR3 contains 16 residues. With 2 bases clipped from V and 2 bases from J, the junction kept 8 bases outside the gene matches. CDR3 nucleotide sequence: TGTGCCAGCAGTTACCCTGGCTCAGGGGGTCAAGAGACCCAGTACTTC. Its translation is CASSYPGSGGQETQYF.

This chain uses TRBV28 with TRBJ2-7, with D possibly called TRBD1 or TRBD2 (5 bases each). Germline V gene lookup returns CDR1 MDHEN and CDR2 SYDVKM. V lost 11 bases, J lost 2 bases, and 16 bases lay in between. The CDR3 has 13 amino acids. For the CDR3, the DNA is TGTGCCTCCTACCGGGACGATACCTACGAGCAGTACTTC. Amino acid sequence: CASYRDDTYEQYF.

This chain links TRBV15 with TRBJ2-1, with 11 bases aligning to TRBD2. V shed 6 bases, J shed 9 bases, and the junction held 10 bases outside the gene matches. The V gene's germline CDR1 is LNHNV and CDR2 YYDKDF (reference sequence). The CDR3 extends over 15 amino acids. CDR3 coding DNA: TGTGCCACCAGAGCAGGTAGCGGGGGGGTTGGTGAGCAGTTCTTC. Protein: CATRAGSGGVGEQFF.

This clonotype was observed at least ten times. The gene calls are TRBV3-1 and TRBJ2-7; D may be TRBD1 or TRBD2 (5 bases each). Germline values: CDR1 LGHDT, CDR2 YNNKEL (reference sequence). The CDR3 covers 14 residues. V lost 0 bases and J 9 bases, leaving 15 bases between the germline ends. This CDR3 reads CASSQDRGRPGQYF. The CDR3, as DNA: TGTGCCAGCAGCCAAGATCGGGGACGGCCAGGGCAGTACTTC.

This clonotype was counted ten times or more. CDR3 in amino acids: CASSAGGVNEQFF. The CDR3 nucleotides read TGTGCCAGCAGCGCTGGAGGGGTGAATGAGCAGTTCTTC. The chain carries TRBV7-3 and TRBJ2-1, with D perhaps TRBD2 (6 bases). Trimming stripped 5 bases from V and 7 bases from J, with 12 bases between. This CDR3 has 13 amino acids. Germline assignment: CDR1 SGHTA and CDR2 FQGTGA.

This clonotype was observed a few times. This chain connects TRBV4-3 to TRBJ2-3, with 10 nucleotides matching TRBD2. Germline-derived CDR1 and CDR2 are LGHNA and YSLEER. V dropped 4 bases and J dropped 6; count of bases not matched to a gene: 10. There are 16 residues in the CDR3. The CDR3 DNA sequence: TGCGCCAGCAGCCTGTCCGGGACTAGCGTCTCGGATACGCAGTATTTT. This sequence encodes CASSLSGTSVSDTQYF.

This clonotype was counted ten times or more. The V and J genes are TRBV11-2 and TRBJ2-3, with D tentatively TRBD1 or TRBD2 (5 bases each). Per the germline V gene, CDR1 is SGHAT and CDR2 is FQNNGV. V was cut by 3 bases and J by 0 bases, with 10 bases left in between. There are 15 residues in the CDR3. The chain's CDR3 is CASSFGGSSTDTQYF. The CDR3 DNA is TGTGCCAGCAGCTTTGGGGGTTCTAGCACAGATACGCAGTATTTT.

This clonotype was found many times. V usage is TRBV28 and J usage is TRBJ1-1, with D perhaps TRBD1 (5 bases). Germline V gene sequence: CDR1 MDHEN, CDR2 SYDVKM. Trimming cost V 2 bases and J 3 bases, with 16 bases left between them. The CDR3 is made up of 16 amino acids. In DNA form, the CDR3 reads TGTGCCAGCAGTTTACCTGAACAGGAAGTGGACACTGAAGCTTTCTTT. This translates into CASSLPEQEVDTEAFF. The complete variable domain, with remaining parts taken from reference TRBV28 and TRBJ1-1, reads DVKVTQSSRYLVKRTGEKVFLECVQDMDHENMFWYRQDPGLGLRLIYFSYDVKMKEKGDIPEGYSVSREKKERFSLILESASTNQTSMYLCASSLPEQEVDTEAFFGQGTRLTVV.

The sample holds many counts of this clonotype. The chain employs TRBV27 and TRBJ2-3, with 7 bases lining up with TRBD2. The CDR3 extends over 16 amino acids. The germline V gene has CDR1 MNHEY and CDR2 SMNVEV (reference sequence). The ends lost 1 base at V and 2 bases at J; junction bases unmatched: 6. The CDR3 DNA reads as TGTGCCAGCAGTTTATGGCAGGGAGGGGCCACAGATACGCAGTATTTT. Its protein is CASSLWQGGATDTQYF.

This clonotype has more than one count but fewer than ten. The gene calls are TRBV6-5 and TRBJ2-7, with D possibly matching TRBD1 (5 bases). The CDR3 loop spans 16 amino acids. Trimming stripped 2 bases from V and 6 bases from J, with 20 bases between. Germline V gene lookup returns CDR1 MNHEY and CDR2 SVGAGI. CDR3 sequence: CASSYPLVGQSFEQYF. CDR3 DNA sequence: TGTGCCAGCAGTTACCCCCTTGTGGGGCAGTCTTTCGAGCAGTACTTC.

The rearrangement links TRBV5-1 to TRBJ2-1, with TRBD1 as a possible D gene (6 bases). V was clipped by 2 bases and J by 8 bases, with 20 bases between them. This CDR3 is built from 16 residues. Looked up from germline, CDR1 is SGHRS and CDR2 is YFSETQ. CDR3 loop: CASSFSPRGRTDEQFF. In nucleotides, the CDR3 is TGCGCCAGCAGCTTCTCGCCCAGGGGCCGCACAGATGAGCAGTTCTTC.

The chain has TRBV20-1 and TRBJ1-6; D gene ambiguous. This CDR3 spans 13 amino acids. Per the germline V gene, CDR1 is DFQATT and CDR2 is SNEGSKA (reference sequence). Trimming removed 0 bases at V and 5 bases at J, with 5 bases between. The CDR3: CSARDHDNSPLHF. The CDR3 nucleotides are TGCAGTGCTAGAGATCACGATAATTCACCCCTCCACTTT.

This clonotype was counted between two and nine times. The chain combines TRBV20-1 with TRBJ2-5; D could derive from TRBD1 or TRBD2 (5 bases each). Germline CDR1 DFQATT, CDR2 SNEGSKA (reference sequence). V lost 5 bases, J lost 5 bases, and 12 bases lay in between. The CDR3 is 12 amino acids. The CDR3: CSAPPWDETQYF. The CDR3 nucleotides read TGCAGTGCTCCCCCCTGGGACGAGACCCAGTACTTC.

With respect to this clonotype: This may come from a read error, since a much larger clone is one base off. This chain uses TRBV11-3 with TRBJ2-3; the D gene could be TRBD1 or TRBD2 (5 bases each). CDR1 is SGHNT, CDR2 YENEEA, per germline. The CDR3 consists of 17 residues. This chain's CDR3 is CASSLGDPFSPTDSQYF. The CDR3, as DNA: TGTGCCAGCAGCTTGGGGGACCCCTTCTCCCCCACAGATTCGCAGTATTTT.

V gene TRBV24-1 combines with J gene TRBJ2-1, with D possibly TRBD2 on 5 matching bases. This CDR3 is built from 14 residues. Trimming removed 9 bases at V and 3 bases at J, with 14 bases between. Looked up from germline, CDR1 is KGHDR and CDR2 is SFDVKD. The DNA of the CDR3 is TGTGCCACCGGTCCGGGAATCTACTACAATGAGCAGTTCTTC. It encodes CATGPGIYYNEQFF.

In its sample, this clonotype was seen many times. The chain carries TRBV3-1 and TRBJ1-4; 7 bases align to TRBD1. The CDR3 length is 12 residues. With V trimmed by 6 bases and J by 5 bases, 0 bases remained unmatched. Germline-derived CDR1 and CDR2 are LGHDT and YNNKEL (reference sequence). The chain's CDR3 is CASRTGNEKLFF. The DNA for the CDR3 is TGTGCCAGCAGGACAGGGAATGAAAAACTGTTTTTT.

The rearrangement uses TRBV29-1 and TRBJ2-4; perhaps D is TRBD1 or TRBD2 (7 bases each). Trimming shortened V by 8 bases and J by 1 base, and 12 bases separated the two germline ends. Germline V gives CDR1 SQVTM, CDR2 ANQGSEA. The CDR3 has 13 residues. The CDR3 region has the DNA TGCAGCTCCAGGGGGGGGGCCAAAAACATTCAGTACTTC. Amino acid sequence: CSSRGGAKNIQYF.

The rearrangement links TRBV24-1 to TRBJ2-5, with 9 bases aligning to TRBD2. CDR1 KGHDR and CDR2 SFDVKD come from the germline V gene. The CDR3 covers 16 residues. The trim removed 5 bases at V and 5 bases at J, leaving 11 bases unmatched. CDR3 loop: CATSGFTGLATETQYF. The CDR3 DNA follows: TGTGCCACCAGTGGCTTCACCGGACTAGCGACCGAGACCCAGTACTTC.

Many counts were recorded for this clonotype. The chain joins TRBV20-1 to TRBJ1-5, with 7 bases identical to TRBD1. Germline CDR1 and CDR2: DFQATT and SNEGSKA (reference sequence). This CDR3 is 13 amino acids long. J lost 0 bases, V lost 6 bases, and 2 bases had no gene match. The CDR3 DNA is TGCAGTGCGACAGGGTTTAGCAATCAGCCCCAGCATTTT. Its protein product is CSATGFSNQPQHF.

The CDR3: CASSPGLAGTLETQYF. DNA of the CDR3: TGTGCCAGCAGTCCCGGACTAGCGGGGACTTTGGAGACCCAGTACTTC. The chain recombines TRBV12-3 or TRBV12-4 with TRBJ2-5; TRBD2 matches at 12 bases. CDR3 length: 16 amino acids. Trimming at V came to 5 bases and at J to 5 bases, leaving 9 bases not matched to a gene.